Listed here are 19 T cell receptor beta chains from one sample, sequenced in a study of T cells in Graves' hyperthyroidism and ophthalmopathy. It was RNA transcripts that yielded the amplified TCR beta CDR3 regions. HTBI primers were the set used in a first-round RT-PCR of the TCR CDR3. TCRdb re-derived calls from the multiplex PCR reads in MiXCR, one entry per CDR3 protein. Among more than 300,000 distinct CDR3 sequences listed, 17% were seen once. Sequenced: blood. The receptors originated from a young woman with Graves' hyperthyroidism that later progressed to Graves' ophthalmopathy.

This clonotype appeared many times. The chain recombines TRBV24-1 with TRBJ2-1; D is perhaps TRBD2 (5 bases). The V gene's germline CDR1 is KGHDR and CDR2 SFDVKD. The V gene lost 5 bases and the J gene lost 10 bases, with 8 bases spanning the gap. There are 11 residues in the CDR3. The DNA for the CDR3 is TGTGCCACCAGTGGGGGAGTCGAGCAGTTCTTC. It encodes CATSGGVEQFF.

This clonotype has ten or more counts. This chain uses TRBV28 with TRBJ1-5; D is possibly TRBD1 (5 bases). Trimming shortened V by 2 bases and J by 7 bases, and 12 bases separated the two germline ends. Per germline, CDR1 MDHEN and CDR2 SYDVKM. This CDR3 spans 14 amino acids. CDR3 bases: TGTGCCAGCAGTTTACAGGGAAGTAGCCAGCCCCAGCATTTT. It codes for CASSLQGSSQPQHF. Drawing the rest from reference TRBV28 and TRBJ1-5, the complete variable domain is DVKVTQSSRYLVKRTGEKVFLECVQDMDHENMFWYRQDPGLGLRLIYFSYDVKMKEKGDIPEGYSVSREKKERFSLILESASTNQTSMYLCASSLQGSSQPQHFGDGTRLSIL.

This clonotype was seen at least ten times. V usage is TRBV5-1 and J usage is TRBJ2-2, with D perhaps TRBD1 or TRBD2 (5 bases each). V dropped 2 bases and J dropped 4 bases, with 9 bases sitting between them. From germline, CDR1 is SGHRS and CDR2 YFSETQ. The CDR3 has 14 residues. In DNA form, the CDR3 reads TGCGCCAGCAGCTTCCTAGGGACCACCGGGGAGCTGTTTTTT. Its translation: CASSFLGTTGELFF.

This clonotype was found a few times. This chain's CDR3 is CASSWGSGANVLTF. Written as DNA, the CDR3 is TGTGCCAGCAGTTGGGGGTCTGGGGCCAACGTCCTGACTTTC. This chain uses TRBV28 with TRBJ2-6; D is possibly TRBD1 or TRBD2 (5 bases each). The CDR3 extends over 14 amino acids. Germline V gene sequence: CDR1 MDHEN, CDR2 SYDVKM. Trimming shortened V by 4 bases and J by 1 base, and 5 bases separated the two germline ends.

This clonotype was counted between two and nine times. The CDR3: CASSLAGGHYEQYF. The DNA for the CDR3 is TGTGCCAGCTCACTAGCGGGAGGCCACTACGAGCAGTACTTC. The chain uses TRBV18 and TRBJ2-7, with 10 nucleotides matching TRBD2. Losses at the gene ends were 4 bases for V and 3 bases for J; bases not matched to a gene: 3. The CDR3 spans 14 residues. Looked up from germline, CDR1 is KGHSH and CDR2 is LQKENI.

This clonotype has more than one count but fewer than ten. The chain uses TRBV27 and TRBJ2-5, with 14 bases fitting TRBD2. V gave up 10 bases and J gave up 2 bases; unmatched junction bases: 9. The CDR3 has 16 residues. Per germline, CDR1 MNHEY and CDR2 SMNVEV (reference sequence). CDR3 DNA: TGTGCCACCAGACTAGCGGGGGGGCAGGGGCAAGAGACCCAGTACTTC. This translates into CATRLAGGQGQETQYF.

This clonotype was seen at least ten times. The CDR3 DNA sequence: TGCAGTGCTAGACGCCCCACCCGGGGCTACACCTTC. Protein product: CSARRPTRGYTF. This chain connects TRBV20-1 to TRBJ1-2; D gene ambiguous. CDR1 is DFQATT and CDR2 is SNEGSKA in the germline V gene (reference sequence). The CDR3 contains 12 residues. Deletions cut 2 bases from V and 8 bases from J, with 12 bases between.

The rearrangement links TRBV15 to TRBJ2-3, with D perhaps matching TRBD1 (7 bases). CDR1 and CDR2 from the germline V gene are LNHNV and YYDKDF (reference sequence). The CDR3 is made up of 15 amino acids. V was cut by 7 bases and J by 2 bases, with 16 bases left in between. The CDR3, as DNA: TGTGCCACCACTCAACCAGGGGGGCCCACAGATACGCAGTATTTT. Its translation is CATTQPGGPTDTQYF.

V usage is TRBV7-8 and J usage is TRBJ1-5, with TRBD1 as a possible D gene (5 bases). Per the germline V gene, CDR1 is SGHVS and CDR2 is FQNEAQ. The CDR3 has 15 amino acids. Trimming shortened V by 4 bases and J by 10 bases, and 20 bases separated the two germline ends. As DNA, the CDR3 is TGTGCCAGCAGCTCCGAAACCTGGTCCTGGGGCCCCCAGCATTTT. This codes for CASSSETWSWGPQHF.

In its sample, this clonotype was seen a few times. This chain's CDR3 is CSAKDNYGYTF. The CDR3 region has the DNA TGCAGTGCCAAAGACAACTATGGCTACACCTTC. The chain couples TRBV20-1 to TRBJ1-2; D is unclear. Trimming pared 6 bases from V and 2 bases from J, leaving 7 bases between. The length of the CDR3 is 11 residues. Per the germline V gene, CDR1 is DFQATT and CDR2 is SNEGSKA (reference sequence).

This clonotype was found a few times. This rearrangement joins TRBV12-3 or TRBV12-4 to TRBJ2-5; D remains unclear. The CDR3 has 15 residues. V was pared by 6 bases and J by 4 bases, with 18 bases between. DNA for the CDR3: TGTGCCAGCAGCCCGCCCCTCGGGTTCAGAGAGACCCAGTACTTC. It yields the protein CASSPPLGFRETQYF.

This clonotype appeared once. CDR3 DNA sequence: TGTGCCAGCATCCCCCTTATGTCTGCGGAAAACATTCAGTACTTC. It yields the protein CASIPLMSAENIQYF. The rearrangement uses TRBV12-3 or TRBV12-4 and TRBJ2-4; D unresolved. The CDR3 extends over 15 amino acids. Deletions cut 7 bases from V and 5 bases from J, with 18 bases between.

This clonotype was seen only a few times. The chain is built from TRBV12-3 or TRBV12-4 and TRBJ1-4; unclear D gene. The CDR3 is made up of 14 amino acids. V dropped 4 bases and J dropped 4 bases, with 10 bases sitting between them. As DNA, the CDR3 is TGTGCCAGCAGTTCCCGGCATAATAATGAAAAACTGTTTTTT. Protein: CASSSRHNNEKLFF.

This clonotype showed up many times. CDR3 residues: CASSPGLAGSYNSPLHF. The CDR3 DNA is TGTGCCAGCAGCCCTGGTTTGGCGGGGTCCTATAATTCACCCCTCCACTTT. The chain joins TRBV6-1 to TRBJ1-6, with D uncertain. The CDR3 length is 17 residues. Deletions cut 6 bases from V and 1 base from J, with 16 bases between. The germline V gene encodes CDR1 MNHNS and CDR2 SASEGT.

This clonotype has more than one count but fewer than ten. The chain recombines TRBV4-2 with TRBJ1-2, with D perhaps TRBD1 (5 bases). V was shortened by 0 bases and J by 4 bases, with 15 bases between the two germline ends. This CDR3 has 16 residues. Germline V lookup: CDR1 LGHNA, CDR2 YNFKEQ. CDR3 residues: CASSQDIGGGTYGYTF. Here the CDR3 DNA reads TGTGCCAGCAGCCAAGATATCGGGGGAGGTACCTATGGCTACACCTTC.

The chain is built from TRBV30 and TRBJ2-3; D uncertain. The CDR3 extends over 12 amino acids. V lost 0 bases and J lost 4, with 5 bases in between. Germline V gene data show CDR1 as GTSNPN and CDR2 as SVGIG (reference sequence). The CDR3 here is CAWSVTADTQYF. For the CDR3, the DNA is TGTGCCTGGAGTGTAACCGCAGATACGCAGTATTTT.

A note on this clonotype: A single base separates this from a much larger clone, so it may be a read error. The rearrangement uses TRBV5-5 and TRBJ2-3, with D possibly TRBD2 on 6 matching bases. CDR1 and CDR2 (germline): SGHKS, YYEKEE (reference sequence). This CDR3 has 15 residues. The CDR3 DNA reads TGTGCCAGCAGCCAAGAGGATACTAGCAAAGATACGCAGTATTTT. Encoded protein: CASSQEDTSKDTQYF.

This clonotype occurred many times. The J gene is TRBJ1-2, the V gene TRBV2, with D unresolved. The V and J ends lost 5 bases and 4 bases respectively, with 8 bases between them. CDR1 is SNHLY and CDR2 is FYNNEI in the germline V gene. This CDR3 spans 12 amino acids. The CDR3 here is CASSNTAYGYTF. The CDR3 nucleotides are TGTGCCAGCAGTAACACAGCCTATGGCTACACCTTC.

The chain combines TRBV20-1 with TRBJ2-2; 12 positions match TRBD2. V lost 1 base, J lost 8 bases, and 11 bases stayed unmatched. Germline CDR1 reads DFQATT; CDR2 reads SNEGSKA (reference sequence). CDR3 length: 17 residues. CDR3 sequence reads: CSARGSASGGAIGELFF. CDR3 coding DNA: TGCAGTGCTAGAGGATCGGCTAGCGGGGGGGCTATAGGGGAGCTGTTTTTT.